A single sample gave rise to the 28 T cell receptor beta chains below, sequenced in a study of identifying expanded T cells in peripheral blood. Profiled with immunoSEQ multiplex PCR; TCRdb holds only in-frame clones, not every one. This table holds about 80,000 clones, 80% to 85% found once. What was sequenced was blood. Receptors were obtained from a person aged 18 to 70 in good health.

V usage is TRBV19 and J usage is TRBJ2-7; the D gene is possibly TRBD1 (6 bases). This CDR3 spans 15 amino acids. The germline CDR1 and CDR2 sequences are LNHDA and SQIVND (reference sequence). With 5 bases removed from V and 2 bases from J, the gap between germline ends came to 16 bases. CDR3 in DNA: TGTGCCAGTAGTGTAACGACAGGTTTGGCCTACGAGCAGTACTTC. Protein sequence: CASSVTTGLAYEQYF.

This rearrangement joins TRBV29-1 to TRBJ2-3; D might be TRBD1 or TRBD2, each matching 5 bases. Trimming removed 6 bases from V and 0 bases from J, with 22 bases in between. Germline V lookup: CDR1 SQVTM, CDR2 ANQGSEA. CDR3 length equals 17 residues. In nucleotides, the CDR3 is TGCAGCGTGACACTAGTGGGGACCGGCTATAGCACAGATACGCAGTATTTT. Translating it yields CSVTLVGTGYSTDTQYF.

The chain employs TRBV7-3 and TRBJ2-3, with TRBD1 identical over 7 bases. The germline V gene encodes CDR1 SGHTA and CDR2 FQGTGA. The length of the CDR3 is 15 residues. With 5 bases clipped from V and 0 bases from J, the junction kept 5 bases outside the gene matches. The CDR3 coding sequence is TGTGCCAGCAGCACCTACAGGGGTAGCACAGATACGCAGTATTTT. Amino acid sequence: CASSTYRGSTDTQYF.

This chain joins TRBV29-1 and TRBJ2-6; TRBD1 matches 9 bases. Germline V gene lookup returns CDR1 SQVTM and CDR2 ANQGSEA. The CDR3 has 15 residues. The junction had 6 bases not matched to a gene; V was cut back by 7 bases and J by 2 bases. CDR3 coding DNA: TGCAGCGCCGCGGGACAGGGTACTGGGGCCAACGTCCTGACTTTC. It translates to CSAAGQGTGANVLTF.

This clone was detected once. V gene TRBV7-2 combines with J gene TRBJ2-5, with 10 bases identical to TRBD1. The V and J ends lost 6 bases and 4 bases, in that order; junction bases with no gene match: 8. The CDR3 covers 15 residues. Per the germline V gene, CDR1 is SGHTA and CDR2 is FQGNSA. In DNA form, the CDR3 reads TGTGCCAGCAGACGGACAGGGGGAACGGGAGAGACCCAGTACTTC. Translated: CASRRTGGTGETQYF.

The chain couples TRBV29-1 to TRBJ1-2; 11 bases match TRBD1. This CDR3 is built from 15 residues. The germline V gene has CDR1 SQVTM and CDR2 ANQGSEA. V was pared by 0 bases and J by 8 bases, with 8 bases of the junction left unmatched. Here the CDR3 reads CSVEDRDRGMEGYTF. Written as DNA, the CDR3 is TGCAGCGTTGAAGACCGGGACAGGGGGATGGAGGGCTACACCTTC. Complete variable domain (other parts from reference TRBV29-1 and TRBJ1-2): SAVISQKPSRDICQRGTSLTIQCQVDSQVTMMFWYRQQPGQSLTLIATANQGSEATYESGFVIDKFPISRPNLTFSTLTVSNMSPEDSSIYLCSVEDRDRGMEGYTFGSGTRLTVV.

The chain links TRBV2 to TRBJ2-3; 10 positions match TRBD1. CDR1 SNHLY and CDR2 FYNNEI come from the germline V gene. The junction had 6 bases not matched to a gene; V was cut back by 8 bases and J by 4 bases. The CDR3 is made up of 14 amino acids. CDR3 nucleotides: TGTGCCAGCTTCCGGGACAGGGGCGCAGATACGCAGTATTTT. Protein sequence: CASFRDRGADTQYF. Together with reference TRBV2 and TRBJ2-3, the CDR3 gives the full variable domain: EPEVTQTPSHQVTQMGQEVILRCVPISNHLYFYWYRQILGQKVEFLVSFYNNEISEKSEIFDDQFSVERPDGSNFTLKIRSTKLEDSAMYFCASFRDRGADTQYFGPGTRLTVL.

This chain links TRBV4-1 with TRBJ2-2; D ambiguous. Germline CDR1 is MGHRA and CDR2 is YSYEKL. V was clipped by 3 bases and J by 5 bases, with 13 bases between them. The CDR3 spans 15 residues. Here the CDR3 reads CASSHPDTNTGELFF. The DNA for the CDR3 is TGCGCCAGCAGCCATCCCGACACAAATACCGGGGAGCTGTTTTTT.

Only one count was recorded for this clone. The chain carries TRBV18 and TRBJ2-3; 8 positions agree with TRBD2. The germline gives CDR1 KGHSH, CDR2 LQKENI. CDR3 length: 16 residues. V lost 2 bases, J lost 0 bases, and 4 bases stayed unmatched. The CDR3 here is CASSPISGGSTDTQYF. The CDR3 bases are TGTGCCAGCTCACCAATAAGCGGGGGTAGCACAGATACGCAGTATTTT. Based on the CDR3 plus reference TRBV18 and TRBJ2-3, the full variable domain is NAGVMQNPRHLVRRRGQEARLRCSPMKGHSHVYWYRQLPEEGLKFMVYLQKENIIDESGMPKERFSAEFPKEGPSILRIQQVVRGDSAAYFCASSPISGGSTDTQYFGPGTRLTVL.

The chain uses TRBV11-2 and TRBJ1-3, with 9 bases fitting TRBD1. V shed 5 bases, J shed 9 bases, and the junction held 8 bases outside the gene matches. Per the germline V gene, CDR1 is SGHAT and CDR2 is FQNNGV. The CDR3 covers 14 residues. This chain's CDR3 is CASSLQGARGTIYF. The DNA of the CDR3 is TGTGCCAGCAGCCTACAGGGGGCTCGTGGCACCATATATTTT.

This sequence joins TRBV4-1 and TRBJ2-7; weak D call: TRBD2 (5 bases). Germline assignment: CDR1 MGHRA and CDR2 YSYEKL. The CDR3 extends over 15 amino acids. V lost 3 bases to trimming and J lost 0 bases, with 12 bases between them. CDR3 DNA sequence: TGCGCCAGCAGCCAGGAGCGGTCCTCCTCCTACGAGCAGTACTTC. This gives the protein CASSQERSSSYEQYF.

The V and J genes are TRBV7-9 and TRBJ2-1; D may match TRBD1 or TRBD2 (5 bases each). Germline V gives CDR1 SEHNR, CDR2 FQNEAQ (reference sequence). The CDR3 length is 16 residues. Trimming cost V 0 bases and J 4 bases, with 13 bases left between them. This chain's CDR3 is CASSLAWGRSYNEQFF. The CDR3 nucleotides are TGTGCCAGCAGCTTAGCCTGGGGACGCAGTTACAATGAGCAGTTCTTC.

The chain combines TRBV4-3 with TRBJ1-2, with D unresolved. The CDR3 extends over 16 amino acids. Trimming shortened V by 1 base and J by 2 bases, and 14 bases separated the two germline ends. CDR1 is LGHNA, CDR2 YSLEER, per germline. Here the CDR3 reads CASSQATRAPNYGYTF. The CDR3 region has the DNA TGCGCCAGCAGCCAAGCCACAAGGGCCCCAAACTATGGCTACACCTTC.

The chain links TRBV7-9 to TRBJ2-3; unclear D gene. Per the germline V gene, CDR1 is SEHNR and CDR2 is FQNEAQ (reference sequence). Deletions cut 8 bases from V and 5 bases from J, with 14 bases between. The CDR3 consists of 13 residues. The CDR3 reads CASASGLGDTQYF. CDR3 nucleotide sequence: TGTGCCAGCGCCTCCGGGCTCGGAGATACGCAGTATTTT.

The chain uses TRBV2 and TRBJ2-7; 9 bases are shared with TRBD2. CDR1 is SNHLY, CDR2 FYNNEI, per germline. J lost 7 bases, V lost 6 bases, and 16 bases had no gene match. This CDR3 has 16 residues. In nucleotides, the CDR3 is TGTGCCAGCAGGGAGGGCGCGGGAGGGTTCTCAATGGAGCAGTACTTC. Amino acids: CASREGAGGFSMEQYF.

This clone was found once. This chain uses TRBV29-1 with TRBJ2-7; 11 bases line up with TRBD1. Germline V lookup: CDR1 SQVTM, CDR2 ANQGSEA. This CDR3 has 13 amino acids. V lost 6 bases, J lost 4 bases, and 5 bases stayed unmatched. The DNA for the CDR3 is TGCAGCGTCGGGACAGGGGGGCGATACGAGCAGTACTTC. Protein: CSVGTGGRYEQYF.

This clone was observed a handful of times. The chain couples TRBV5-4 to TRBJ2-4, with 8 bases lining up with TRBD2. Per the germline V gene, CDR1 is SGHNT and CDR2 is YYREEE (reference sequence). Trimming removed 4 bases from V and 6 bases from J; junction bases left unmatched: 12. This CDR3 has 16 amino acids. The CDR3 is CASSHTGLVYGNIQYF. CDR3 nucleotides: TGTGCCAGCAGCCACACGGGACTAGTGTACGGAAACATTCAGTACTTC.

The DNA of the CDR3 is TGTGCCAGCAGTTCACAGGGCGGGGATCAGCCCCAGCATTTT. Amino acid sequence: CASSSQGGDQPQHF. The V call is TRBV6-6, the J call TRBJ1-5; TRBD1 might be the D (6 bases). Trimming shortened V by 4 bases and J by 5 bases, and 12 bases separated the two germline ends. CDR3 length: 14 residues. Per germline, CDR1 MNHNY and CDR2 SVGAGI (reference sequence).

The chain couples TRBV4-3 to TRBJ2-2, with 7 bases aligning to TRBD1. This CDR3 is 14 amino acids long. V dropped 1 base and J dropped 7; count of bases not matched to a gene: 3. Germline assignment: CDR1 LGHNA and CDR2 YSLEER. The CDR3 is CASSQGRGYGELFF. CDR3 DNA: TGCGCCAGCAGCCAAGGCAGGGGGTACGGGGAGCTGTTTTTT.

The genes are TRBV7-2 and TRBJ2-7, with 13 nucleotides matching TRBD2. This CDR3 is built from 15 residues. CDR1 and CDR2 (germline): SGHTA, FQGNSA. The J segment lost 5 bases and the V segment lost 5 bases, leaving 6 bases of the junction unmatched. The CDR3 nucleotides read TGTGCCAGCAGCACAGGACTAGCGGGAGCGAACGAGCAGTACTTC. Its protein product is CASSTGLAGANEQYF.

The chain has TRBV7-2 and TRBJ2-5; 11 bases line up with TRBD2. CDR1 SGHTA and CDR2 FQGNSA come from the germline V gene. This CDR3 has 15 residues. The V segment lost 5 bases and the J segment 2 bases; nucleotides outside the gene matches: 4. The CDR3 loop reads CASSRGLADQETQYF. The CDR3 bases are TGTGCCAGCAGCAGGGGACTAGCGGATCAAGAGACCCAGTACTTC.

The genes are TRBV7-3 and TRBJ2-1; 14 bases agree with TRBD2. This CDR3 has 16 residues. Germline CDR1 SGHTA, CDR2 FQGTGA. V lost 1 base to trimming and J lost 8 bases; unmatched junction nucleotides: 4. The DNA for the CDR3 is TGTGCCAGCAGCTTAATGGGACTAGCGGGAGCGGATGAGCAGTTCTTC. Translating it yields CASSLMGLAGADEQFF.

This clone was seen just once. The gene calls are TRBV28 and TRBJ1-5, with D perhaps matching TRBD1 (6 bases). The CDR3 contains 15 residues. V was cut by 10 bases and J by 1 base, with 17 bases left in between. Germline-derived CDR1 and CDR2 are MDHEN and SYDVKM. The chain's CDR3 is CAIKEGTQSNQPQHF. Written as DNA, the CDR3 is TGTGCCATCAAGGAGGGGACACAGAGCAATCAGCCCCAGCATTTT. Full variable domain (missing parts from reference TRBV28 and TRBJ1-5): DVKVTQSSRYLVKRTGEKVFLECVQDMDHENMFWYRQDPGLGLRLIYFSYDVKMKEKGDIPEGYSVSREKKERFSLILESASTNQTSMYLCAIKEGTQSNQPQHFGDGTRLSIL.

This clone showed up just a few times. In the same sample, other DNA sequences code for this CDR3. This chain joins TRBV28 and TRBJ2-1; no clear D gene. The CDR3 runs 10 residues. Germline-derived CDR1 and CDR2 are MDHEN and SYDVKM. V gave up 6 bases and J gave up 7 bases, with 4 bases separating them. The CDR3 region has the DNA TGTGCCAGCAGGTTTAATGAGCAGTTCTTC. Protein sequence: CASRFNEQFF.

This chain's CDR3 is CASSFAGGPINEQFF. In DNA form, the CDR3 reads TGTGCCAGCAGCTTTGCGGGAGGGCCTATCAATGAGCAGTTCTTC. This sequence joins TRBV7-2 and TRBJ2-1; 9 positions agree with TRBD2. The CDR3 spans 15 residues. The trim removed 3 bases at V and 6 bases at J, leaving 6 bases unmatched. Germline V gene sequence: CDR1 SGHTA, CDR2 FQGNSA.

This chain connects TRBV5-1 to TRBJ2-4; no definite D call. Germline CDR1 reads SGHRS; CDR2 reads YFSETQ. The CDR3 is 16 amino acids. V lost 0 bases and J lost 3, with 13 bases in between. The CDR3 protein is CASSLEVGGVKNIQYF. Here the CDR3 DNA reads TGCGCCAGCAGCTTGGAGGTCGGTGGGGTCAAAAACATTCAGTACTTC.

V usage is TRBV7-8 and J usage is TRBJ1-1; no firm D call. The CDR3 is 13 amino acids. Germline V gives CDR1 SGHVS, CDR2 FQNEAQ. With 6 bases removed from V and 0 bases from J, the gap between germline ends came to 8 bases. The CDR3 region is CASRPSMNTEAFF. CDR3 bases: TGTGCCAGCAGACCTTCAATGAACACTGAAGCTTTCTTT.

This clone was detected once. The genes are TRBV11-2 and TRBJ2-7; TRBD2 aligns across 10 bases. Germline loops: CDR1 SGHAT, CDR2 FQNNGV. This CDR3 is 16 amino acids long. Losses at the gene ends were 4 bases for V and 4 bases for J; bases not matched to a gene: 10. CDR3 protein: CASSYQMGLARYEQYF. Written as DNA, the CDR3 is TGTGCCAGCAGCTACCAGATGGGACTAGCGAGGTACGAGCAGTACTTC.